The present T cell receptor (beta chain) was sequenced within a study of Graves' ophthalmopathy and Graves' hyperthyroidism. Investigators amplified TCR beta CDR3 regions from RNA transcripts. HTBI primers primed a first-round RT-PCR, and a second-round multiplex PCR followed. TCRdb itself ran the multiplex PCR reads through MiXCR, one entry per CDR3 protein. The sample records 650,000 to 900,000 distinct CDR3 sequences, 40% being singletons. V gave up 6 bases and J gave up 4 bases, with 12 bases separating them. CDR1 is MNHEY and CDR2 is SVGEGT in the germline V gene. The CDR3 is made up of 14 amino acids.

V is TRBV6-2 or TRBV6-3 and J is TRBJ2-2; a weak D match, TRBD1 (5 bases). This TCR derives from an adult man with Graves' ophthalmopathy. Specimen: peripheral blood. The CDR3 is CASSPRQSTGELFF. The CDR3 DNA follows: TGTGCCAGCAGCCCTCGACAGAGCACCGGGGAGCTGTTTTTT.